The clone carrying this TCR beta chain showed up just a few times. The antigen is unknown. This sample is drawn from a study of CD8+ T cells in alopecia areata. The researchers isolated CD4+ and CD8+ T cells from PBMCs by sorting. Study outcomes and limitations: Mice showed TCR sharing more clearly than patients did, possibly owing to HLA. Clonality was higher in lesional than normal scalp, especially in alopecia totalis/universalis.

Following RNA extraction, reverse transcription yielded cDNA that acted as the sequencing template. Repertoires were generated with immunoSEQ multiplex PCR, while TCRdb's copy carries only in-frame clones and drops some. The sample shows about 150,000 clones, about two thirds of them seen only once. Germline CDR1 and CDR2: SEHNR and FQNEAQ (reference sequence). There are 15 residues in the CDR3. V was pared by 7 bases and J by 0 bases, with 12 bases between. Specimen: CD8+ T cells sorted from blood. This chain connects TRBV7-9 to TRBJ2-2; TRBD1 or TRBD2 may be the D gene (5 bases each). This receptor was taken from a human donor in good health. The CDR3 bases are TGTGCCAGCACCCTGGGGGTGTCGAACACCGGGGAGCTGTTTTTT. It specifies CASTLGVSNTGELFF. Drawing the rest from reference TRBV7-9 and TRBJ2-2, the complete variable domain is DTGVSQNPRHKITKRGQNVTFRCDPISEHNRLYWYRQTLGQGPEFLTYFQNEAQLEKSRLLSDRFSAERPKGSFSTLEIQRTEQGDSAMYLCASTLGVSNTGELFFGEGSRLTVL.